One sample yielded the 21 T cell receptor beta chains listed below, sequenced in a study of early T cells in non-severe SARS-CoV-2 infection. TCRdb re-analysed the 5' RACE reads in MiXCR, keeping a single row per CDR3 protein. The table shows 57,000 or so distinct CDR3 sequences, with around an eighth occurring only once. Sequenced: whole blood. These receptors came from an adult who was a healthcare worker with PCR-confirmed SARS-CoV-2 infection or an uninfected control (not recorded which).

This clonotype came up many times. This chain connects TRBV11-2 to TRBJ1-4, with TRBD1 as a possible D gene (6 bases). CDR3 length equals 16 residues. The V gene lost 1 base and the J gene lost 7 bases, with 16 bases spanning the gap. Germline V lookup: CDR1 SGHAT, CDR2 FQNNGV. This chain's CDR3 is CASSLGLRGFGEKLFF. For the CDR3, the DNA is TGTGCCAGCAGCTTAGGTCTTAGGGGGTTTGGTGAAAAACTGTTTTTT.

The sample holds a few counts of this clonotype. The chain's CDR3 is CSARQGLAGGRYHEQFF. CDR3 in DNA: TGCAGTGCTCGTCAGGGACTAGCGGGGGGGCGATATCATGAGCAGTTCTTC. This sequence joins TRBV20-1 and TRBJ2-1; TRBD2 aligns across 16 bases. V was clipped by 5 bases and J by 8 bases; unmatched bases: 12. Germline CDR1 DFQATT, CDR2 SNEGSKA (reference sequence). CDR3 length: 17 amino acids.

There are a few counts of this clonotype. This chain joins TRBV20-1 and TRBJ1-1; D is unresolved. The germline gives CDR1 DFQATT, CDR2 SNEGSKA (reference sequence). This CDR3 has 13 residues. V lost 0 bases to trimming and J lost 4 bases, with 9 bases between them. The chain's CDR3 is CSARDWERTEAFF. CDR3 DNA: TGCAGTGCTAGAGATTGGGAACGCACTGAAGCTTTCTTT.

In this sample, this clonotype turned up many times. V usage is TRBV7-9 and J usage is TRBJ2-7, with D possibly being TRBD1 (6 bases). CDR1 SEHNR and CDR2 FQNEAQ come from the germline V gene (reference sequence). The V and J ends lost 5 bases and 4 bases respectively, with 21 bases between them. There are 16 residues in the CDR3. CDR3 protein: CASSTPGGGQKYEQYF. DNA of the CDR3: TGTGCCAGCAGCACACCCGGAGGAGGACAGAAATACGAGCAGTACTTC.

This clonotype was picked up a small number of times. The chain couples TRBV29-1 to TRBJ2-5, with a possible D match to TRBD2 (5 bases). The germline V and J ends were trimmed by 5 bases and 4 bases, with 20 bases remaining between them. Germline CDR1 is SQVTM and CDR2 is ANQGSEA. The CDR3 has 15 residues. CDR3 nucleotide sequence: TGCAGCGTTCATCGAAGCCCCGGAGGTGGAGAGACCCAGTACTTC. Its translation is CSVHRSPGGGETQYF.

This clonotype appeared a few times. The gene calls are TRBV7-2 and TRBJ2-3, with TRBD2 matching over 10 bases. CDR1 and CDR2 from the germline V gene are SGHTA and FQGNSA. This CDR3 comprises 15 residues. V gave up 2 bases and J gave up 6 bases; unmatched junction bases: 5. CDR3: CASSLMGSGRDTQYF. CDR3 bases: TGTGCCAGCAGCTTAATGGGTAGCGGGAGGGATACGCAGTATTTT.

This clonotype was recorded at least ten times. The chain is built from TRBV13 and TRBJ2-7, with a weak D call TRBD2 (5 bases). Germline CDR1 and CDR2: PRHDT and FYEKMQ (reference sequence). V lost 6 bases and J lost 0, with 12 bases in between. This CDR3 has 14 residues. CDR3 region: CASRRSGLSYEQYF. CDR3 bases: TGTGCCAGCAGACGTTCAGGACTCTCCTACGAGCAGTACTTC.

The sample holds a few counts of this clonotype. The rearrangement uses TRBV9 and TRBJ2-7, with 7 bases matching TRBD2. The trim removed 0 bases at V and 0 bases at J, leaving 3 bases unmatched. Germline lookup yields CDR1 SGDLS and CDR2 YYNGEE. The CDR3 contains 15 residues. For the CDR3, the DNA is TGTGCCAGCAGCGTAGAGCCTAGCGGCTCCTACGAGCAGTACTTC. Its translation is CASSVEPSGSYEQYF.

This clonotype has just a few counts. The genes are TRBV10-3 and TRBJ2-1; possible D gene TRBD2, 6 bases. The CDR3 has 16 amino acids. Germline CDR1 ENHRY, CDR2 SYGVKD. V lost 6 bases and J 0 bases, leaving 15 bases between the germline ends. CDR3 in DNA: TGTGCCATCAGCTCCCGGGAGCGGAGCTCCTACAATGAGCAGTTCTTC. It yields the protein CAISSRERSSYNEQFF.

This chain joins TRBV11-2 and TRBJ2-3; 8 bases agree with TRBD2. V lost 5 bases and J lost 0; bases outside the gene matches: 7. The length of the CDR3 is 16 residues. Germline CDR1 is SGHAT and CDR2 is FQNNGV. CDR3 in amino acids: CASSTSGSLSTDTQYF. The DNA of the CDR3 is TGTGCCAGCAGCACAAGCGGGAGCCTAAGCACAGATACGCAGTATTTT.

This clonotype was counted a few times. The chain uses TRBV3-1 and TRBJ2-7; 7 nucleotides align to TRBD2. V lost 1 base and J lost 13; bases outside the gene matches: 10. The germline gives CDR1 LGHDT, CDR2 YNNKEL (reference sequence). The CDR3 is 13 amino acids. The CDR3 DNA is TGTGCCAGCAGCCAAGGCTGGGACCGGGACTACTACTTC. Its translation is CASSQGWDRDYYF.

This clonotype was detected a few times. This chain links TRBV7-8 with TRBJ1-2; no clear D gene. CDR1 and CDR2 from the germline V gene are SGHVS and FQNEAQ. CDR3 length: 12 amino acids. Trimming took 0 bases from V and 7 from J, leaving 6 bases between them. The CDR3: CASSLAGSGYTF. In DNA form, the CDR3 reads TGTGCCAGCAGCTTAGCCGGCTCTGGCTACACCTTC.

The rearrangement joins TRBV11-2 to TRBJ2-3; unclear D gene. The V and J ends lost 2 bases and 4 bases respectively, with 7 bases between them. Germline CDR1 and CDR2: SGHAT and FQNNGV. The CDR3 is 13 amino acids. The CDR3 DNA reads TGTGCCAGCAGCTTAAATCCCCCAGATACGCAGTATTTT. It yields the protein CASSLNPPDTQYF.

This clonotype was recorded at least ten times. The genes are TRBV7-9 and TRBJ2-7; D perhaps matches TRBD2 (5 bases). Germline V CDR1 and CDR2: SEHNR, FQNEAQ (reference sequence). Trimming took off 5 bases at V and 4 bases at J, with 12 bases between the two ends. This CDR3 is 13 amino acids long. DNA for the CDR3: TGTGCCAGCAGCCCCCGGACTGGATACGAGCAGTACTTC. Translation gives CASSPRTGYEQYF.

This clonotype was observed many times. The genes are TRBV28 and TRBJ1-5, with 10 bases lining up with TRBD1. The CDR3 has 15 amino acids. The ends lost 3 bases at V and 2 bases at J; junction bases unmatched: 1. Per the germline V gene, CDR1 is MDHEN and CDR2 is SYDVKM. The CDR3 region has the DNA TGTGCCAGCAGTTTTGGGACAGGGGGCAATCAGCCCCAGCATTTT. It codes for CASSFGTGGNQPQHF.

The CDR3 bases are TGTGCCAGCAGCTTAGGAGCGACAGATACGCAGTATTTT. Translated, it gives CASSLGATDTQYF. The genes are TRBV11-3 and TRBJ2-3; no firm D call. CDR1 and CDR2 (germline): SGHNT, YENEEA. V was cut by 1 base and J by 3 bases, with 5 bases left in between. This CDR3 spans 13 amino acids. The whole variable domain, filled in from reference TRBV11-3 and TRBJ2-3, reads EAGVVQSPRYKIIEKKQPVAFWCNPISGHNTLYWYLQNLGQGPELLIRYENEEAVDDSQLPKDRFSAERLKGVDSTLKIQPAELGDSAVYLCASSLGATDTQYFGPGTRLTVL.

The chain recombines TRBV30 with TRBJ1-2; D possibly corresponds to TRBD1 (5 bases). V was shortened by 2 bases and J by 4 bases, with 11 bases between the two germline ends. The CDR3 runs to 13 residues. CDR1 GTSNPN and CDR2 SVGIG come from the germline V gene (reference sequence). The CDR3 coding sequence is TGTGCCTGGAGTCCCGGGGACGCCTATGGCTACACCTTC. Amino acids: CAWSPGDAYGYTF.

This clonotype came up many times. This rearrangement joins TRBV6-5 to TRBJ2-2; D unclear. The CDR3 length is 14 residues. CDR1 and CDR2 (germline): MNHEY, SVGAGI. Trimming stripped 7 bases from V and 3 bases from J, with 12 bases between. CDR3 amino acids: CASMPWGDTGELFF. Here the CDR3 DNA reads TGTGCCAGCATGCCCTGGGGTGACACCGGGGAGCTGTTTTTT.

This clonotype was detected many times. The V and J genes are TRBV29-1 and TRBJ2-3; D gene unclear. The V gene's germline CDR1 is SQVTM and CDR2 ANQGSEA. This CDR3 is 13 amino acids long. V gave up 8 bases and J gave up 1 base, with 13 bases separating them. CDR3 coding DNA: TGCAGCCTCTCCCGGCCAGGCACAGATACGCAGTATTTT. Protein: CSLSRPGTDTQYF.

The chain is built from TRBV12-3 or TRBV12-4 and TRBJ2-1; TRBD2 matches at 9 bases. Trimming removed 6 bases from V and 7 bases from J; junction bases left unmatched: 10. The CDR3 covers 15 residues. As DNA, the CDR3 is TGTGCCAGCAGACTTCAGGCGGGGGGGCTGAATGAGCAGTTCTTC. Residues: CASRLQAGGLNEQFF.

This clonotype has a count of ten or more. J is TRBJ2-1 and V is TRBV7-2; 9 bases agree with TRBD2. In germline, CDR1 is SGHTA, CDR2 FQGNSA. The CDR3 has 14 amino acids. V lost 7 bases and J lost 8; bases outside the gene matches: 9. CDR3 coding DNA: TGTGCCAGCAACCGTCTAGCGGGGTCATATGAGCAGTTCTTC. This encodes CASNRLAGSYEQFF.